The source of this T cell receptor (beta chain) is a study of human T cells and chemical hapten exposure. For the study at large: Among samples, TCR yields varied mainly because of small differences in pooled library volume. General study results and limits: Those TCRs sitting above 1 in 1000 frequency stayed the same with DPC sensitization.

This clonotype has a count of ten or more. As yet, its antigen is unknown. Blood, whole and unfractionated, served as the source for total RNA extraction. The library gave individual cDNA molecules unique molecular identifiers. Each CDR3 protein is one row after TCRdb ran MiXCR on the 5' RACE reads. The repertoire holds 110,000 or so distinct CDR3 sequences, with more than 15% as singletons. This TCR derives from a human donor in good health.

The chain's CDR3 is CASSQDGATGFIAKNIQYF. CDR3 bases: TGCGCCAGCAGCCAAGACGGGGCGACAGGATTTATAGCCAAAAACATTCAGTACTTC. The chain uses TRBV4-1 and TRBJ2-4, with D possibly matching TRBD1 (6 bases). The CDR3 is 19 amino acids. From germline, CDR1 is MGHRA and CDR2 YSYEKL. V was clipped by 0 bases and J by 0 bases, with 18 bases between them.